The clone carrying this T cell receptor beta chain was seen a handful of times. The antigen is unknown. Absent ophthalmopathy progression within 18 months defined stable Graves' hyperthyroidism. Deletions cut 4 bases from V and 3 bases from J, with 23 bases between. The CDR3 length is 17 residues. Germline V gene data show CDR1 as SGHNT and CDR2 as YYREEE (reference sequence). RNA transcripts provided the source from which TCR beta CDR3 regions were amplified. HTBI primers were the set used in a first-round RT-PCR of the TCR CDR3. TCRdb re-analysed the multiplex PCR reads in MiXCR, keeping a single row per CDR3 protein. Among a few hundred thousand distinct CDR3 sequences listed, roughly an eighth were seen once. These data are taken from a study of T cells in Graves' hyperthyroidism and ophthalmopathy. Findings and limits, study-wide: Ophthalmopathy onset followed model prediction by a median approximately six months. A model of 13 V-J pairs discriminated ophthalmopathy from stable hyperthyroidism. Blood also carried most thyroid clonotypes expanded above 0.001.

This TCR came from a young woman with Graves' hyperthyroidism. The J gene is TRBJ2-7, the V gene TRBV5-4; a possible D gene is TRBD1 (7 bases). The source material was blood. The CDR3 coding sequence is TGTGCCAGCAGCCGACCTCGCGGGACAGATAAGAGCTACGAGCAGTACTTC. Protein sequence: CASSRPRGTDKSYEQYF.